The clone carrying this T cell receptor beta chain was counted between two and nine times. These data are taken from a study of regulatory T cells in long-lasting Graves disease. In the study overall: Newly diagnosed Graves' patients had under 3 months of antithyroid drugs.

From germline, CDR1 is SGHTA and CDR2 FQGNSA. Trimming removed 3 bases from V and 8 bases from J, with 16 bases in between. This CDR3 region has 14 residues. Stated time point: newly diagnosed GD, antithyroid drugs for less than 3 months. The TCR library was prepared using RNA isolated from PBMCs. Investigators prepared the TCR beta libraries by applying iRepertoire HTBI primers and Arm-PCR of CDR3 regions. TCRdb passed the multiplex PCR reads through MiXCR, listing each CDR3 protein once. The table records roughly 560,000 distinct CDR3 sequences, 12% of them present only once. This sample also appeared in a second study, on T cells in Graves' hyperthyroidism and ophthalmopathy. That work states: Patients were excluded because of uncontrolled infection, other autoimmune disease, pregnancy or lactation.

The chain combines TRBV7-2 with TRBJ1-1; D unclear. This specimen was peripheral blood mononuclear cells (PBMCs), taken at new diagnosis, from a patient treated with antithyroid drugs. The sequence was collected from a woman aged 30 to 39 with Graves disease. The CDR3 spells CASSFANWKPEAFF. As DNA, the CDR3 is TGTGCCAGCAGCTTCGCAAATTGGAAGCCCGAAGCTTTCTTT.